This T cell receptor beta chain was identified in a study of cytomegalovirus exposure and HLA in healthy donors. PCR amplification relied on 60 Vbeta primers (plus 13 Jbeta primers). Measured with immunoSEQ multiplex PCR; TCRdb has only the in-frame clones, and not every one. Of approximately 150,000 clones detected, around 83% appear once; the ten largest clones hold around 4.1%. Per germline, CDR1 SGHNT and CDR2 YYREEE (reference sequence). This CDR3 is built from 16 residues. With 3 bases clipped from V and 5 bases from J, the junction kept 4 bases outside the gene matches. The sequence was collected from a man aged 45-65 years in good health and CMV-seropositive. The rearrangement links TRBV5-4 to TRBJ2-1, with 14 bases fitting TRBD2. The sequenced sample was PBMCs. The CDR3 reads CASSSPGLAGDNEQFF. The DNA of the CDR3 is TGTGCCAGCAGCTCCCCGGGACTAGCGGGGGACAATGAGCAGTTCTTC. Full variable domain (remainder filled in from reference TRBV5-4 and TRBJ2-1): ETGVTQSPTHLIKTRGQQVTLRCSSQSGHNTVSWYQQALGQGPQFIFQYYREEENGRGNFPPRFSGLQFPNYSSELNVNALELDDSALYLCASSSPGLAGDNEQFFGPGTRLTVL.